A selection of T cell receptor beta chains follows, all from one sample in a study of CD8+CD57+ T cells in acquired aplastic anemia. MiXCR, applied by TCRdb to the reads, yields one record per CDR3 protein. The data hold 310,000 or so distinct CDR3 sequences, with roughly 53% observed a single time. The sequenced sample consisted of sorted CD4+, CD8+, or CD8+CD57+ T cells (not recorded which) from PBMCs. These receptors were obtained from a human donor with aplastic anemia. Both conserved end residues are part of each CDR3.

v_gene	j_gene	CDR3aa
TRBV25-1	TRBJ2-3	CAWTSTDTQYF
TRBV24-1	TRBJ2-1	CATSAYTGTANYNEQFF
TRBV6-5	TRBJ2-3	CASSLDPVSTDTQYF
TRBV12-3/TRBV12-4	TRBJ2-7	CASKRETGGYEQYF
TRBV5-1	TRBJ2-1	CASSLRLEQFF
TRBV7-8	TRBJ1-5	CASSFGYSNQPQHF
TRBV20-1	TRBJ1-5	CSARGPGQGNQPQHF
TRBV24-1	TRBJ2-3	CATSSGGTDTQYF
TRBV2	TRBJ2-1	CASGESSYNEQFF
TRBV7-9	TRBJ1-6	CASSVGGTGNSPLHF
TRBV9	TRBJ2-1	CASSVEVWEGNEQFF
TRBV24-1	TRBJ1-1	CATQLRSDTEAFF
TRBV7-4	TRBJ2-7	CASSLATGGGSYEQYF
TRBV2	TRBJ1-1	CASFPMGGSTEAFF
TRBV5-1	TRBJ1-6	CASSQGGLGNSPLHF
TRBV5-5	TRBJ2-5	CASSPGLSLGETQYF
TRBV14	TRBJ2-2	CASSQGQGWLGELFF
TRBV7-8	TRBJ2-7	CASSRDRDASEQYF
TRBV20-1	TRBJ1-5	CSARDGGSNRPQHF
TRBV7-9	TRBJ2-1	CASSLVGQDRQFF
TRBV20-1	TRBJ2-3	CSAATSGALTQYF
TRBV11-2	TRBJ1-6	CASSLGTAGTLHF
TRBV9	TRBJ2-7	CASSPRTGGVYEQYF
TRBV7-9	TRBJ2-5	CASIFAGEAQYF
TRBV19	TRBJ2-7	CASSIAEAYEQYF
TRBV7-8	TRBJ1-1	CDSSLAGNREAEAFF
TRBV7-9	TRBJ2-1	CASSPGGGDHHF
TRBV20-1	TRBJ2-3	CSARDPLGSRGTDTQYF
TRBV29-1	TRBJ2-3	CSVPGTSGGAGSGYTQYF
TRBV11-2	TRBJ2-3	CASSLELADTQYF
TRBV7-9	TRBJ2-5	CASSLQTGSQETQYF
TRBV7-9	TRBJ2-3	CASSHTTSGGTDTQYF
TRBV5-1	TRBJ1-2	CASSPAGGGDYGYTF
TRBV10-3	TRBJ2-7	CAISESGPYEQYF
TRBV29-1	TRBJ2-3	CSVLTGTVADTQYF
TRBV29-1	TRBJ1-2	CSVDMTGNYGYTF
TRBV7-2	TRBJ1-3	CASTATQGNYGYTIYF
TRBV7-8	TRBJ1-6	CASSSGGPVGSPLHF
TRBV15	TRBJ2-1	CATSRGGTSGRRGQFF
TRBV30	TRBJ1-1	CAWSVLGRRAFF
TRBV4-2	TRBJ2-7	CASSQEGSGINEQYF
TRBV7-7	TRBJ2-1	CASSLGMGRSYNEQFF
TRBV20-1	TRBJ1-2	CSARKLWGYTF
TRBV10-3	TRBJ2-5	CASTRPREETQYF
TRBV20-1	TRBJ2-1	CSATLIAPGLAFNEQFF
TRBV6-5	TRBJ1-3	CASSLGQPSSGNTIYF
TRBV29-1	TRBJ1-5	CSVGSGTGGSDQPQHF
TRBV20-1	TRBJ2-1	CSASMGLNEQFF
TRBV24-1	TRBJ2-1	CATSDASGSMHEQFF
TRBV9	TRBJ2-7	CASSVGGHEQYF
TRBV20-1	TRBJ2-3	CSATGQGSTDTQYF
TRBV19	TRBJ1-6	CASSITGQDNSPLHF
TRBV12-3/TRBV12-4	TRBJ1-6	CASSPDREVSPLHF
TRBV19	TRBJ2-5	CASSMMGGLAQETQYF
TRBV19	TRBJ1-1	CASRTGGKSTEAFF
TRBV7-6	TRBJ1-1	CASSRLGTLSTEAFF
TRBV7-2	TRBJ2-5	CASSLVGTGLGEETQYF
TRBV10-1	TRBJ2-3	CASSEASGEITDTQYF
TRBV25-1	TRBJ1-4	CASTGGGGKLFF